Below, 19 T cell receptor beta chains from the same sample are listed, as sequenced in a study of T cells after posttransplantation cyclophosphamide. The naive gate required viable CD3+CD4+ or CD3+CD8+ cells with CCR7+CD45RA+CD45RO-CD95-CD27+CD28+ phenotype. Generated by immunoSEQ multiplex PCR, the TCRdb table keeps only in-frame clones and is missing some. The sample includes about 19,000 clones, 95% to 98% seen only once; the top ten take 0.15% to 0.2%. Sequencing was performed on naive CD4+ T cells sorted from PBMCs. The receptors here all came from a man between 35 and 55 years old in good health, CMV-negative, and a related stem cell transplant donor.

V gene TRBV6-6 combines with J gene TRBJ1-4; TRBD1 matches 7 bases. The CDR3 is made up of 16 amino acids. After removal of 3 bases from V and 5 bases from J, the junction contained 9 bases not matched to a gene. Germline-derived CDR1 and CDR2 are MNHNY and SVGAGI (reference sequence). CDR3 residues: CASSYPVSGGNEKLFF. DNA of the CDR3: TGTGCCAGCAGTTATCCAGTATCAGGGGGGAATGAAAAACTGTTTTTT.

This clone was recorded only once. V and J are TRBV5-6 and TRBJ2-7, with TRBD2 as a possible D gene (5 bases). V lost 2 bases, J lost 7 bases, and 22 bases lay in between. The V gene's germline CDR1 is SGHDT and CDR2 YYEEEE. There are 16 residues in the CDR3. The CDR3 DNA reads as TGTGCCAGCAGCTTTTACTTCGCCCGGCGGTCGGGGGAGCAGTACTTC. This codes for CASSFYFARRSGEQYF.

The V call is TRBV5-4, the J call TRBJ1-3; tentatively, D is TRBD1 (5 bases). Germline V gene data show CDR1 as SGHNT and CDR2 as YYREEE (reference sequence). V gave up 4 bases and J gave up 0 bases, with 17 bases separating them. This CDR3 has 17 residues. Written as DNA, the CDR3 is TGTGCCAGCAGCCGTTCCCCGGGGGAAGGCTCTGGAAACACCATATATTTT. This codes for CASSRSPGEGSGNTIYF.

The rearrangement uses TRBV11-1 and TRBJ2-3; TRBD2 is a possible D gene (6 bases). V lost 5 bases and J lost 1, with 16 bases in between. CDR3 size: 16 residues. Germline loops: CDR1 SGHAT, CDR2 FQDESV (reference sequence). As DNA, the CDR3 is TGTGCCAGCAGCCCCCGCCTAGCGAGAGGCACAGATACGCAGTATTTT. Translating it yields CASSPRLARGTDTQYF.

CDR3 nucleotides: TGTGCCAGCAGCCCTCAGACAGGAATAGCGAACACCGGGGAGCTGTTTTTT. Residues: CASSPQTGIANTGELFF. This chain connects TRBV5-6 to TRBJ2-2; TRBD1 might be the D (6 bases). Germline V lookup: CDR1 SGHDT, CDR2 YYEEEE. The V end was cut by 4 bases, the J end by 0 bases, with 16 bases between. The length of the CDR3 is 17 residues.

A note on this clone: This sample also contains other DNA sequences that code for the same CDR3. J is TRBJ1-5 and V is TRBV30, with a tentative D call TRBD1 (5 bases). V gave up 2 bases and J gave up 5 bases, with 10 bases separating them. The CDR3 loop spans 13 amino acids. Germline CDR1 reads GTSNPN; CDR2 reads SVGIG (reference sequence). As DNA, the CDR3 is TGTGCCTGGAGTTTAGGGGTTGATCAGCCCCAGCATTTT. Translated, it gives CAWSLGVDQPQHF.

CDR3 sequence (DNA): TGTGCCAGCAGCACCCAGGGAGGCTCCCAGTACTTC. Residues: CASSTQGGSQYF. The chain carries TRBV7-2 and TRBJ2-5, with D possibly matching TRBD2 (6 bases). The CDR3 is made up of 12 amino acids. Germline V lookup: CDR1 SGHTA, CDR2 FQGNSA. The V gene lost 5 bases and the J gene lost 9 bases, with 13 bases spanning the gap.

The gene calls are TRBV11-3 and TRBJ2-3; TRBD1 agrees at 8 bases. V gave up 1 base and J gave up 4 bases; unmatched junction bases: 7. The CDR3 length is 16 residues. Germline-derived CDR1 and CDR2 are SGHNT and YENEEA. CDR3 coding DNA: TGTGCCAGCAGCTTAGCCCGGACAGGGACGCCAGATACGCAGTATTTT. Translating it yields CASSLARTGTPDTQYF.

The chain carries TRBV30 and TRBJ2-5; TRBD1 matches at 8 bases. Germline V CDR1 and CDR2: GTSNPN, SVGIG (reference sequence). CDR3 length: 14 residues. The J segment lost 5 bases and the V segment lost 3 bases, leaving 8 bases of the junction unmatched. The CDR3 sequence: CAWRGPGGAETQYF. CDR3 nucleotides: TGTGCCTGGAGAGGCCCAGGGGGCGCGGAGACCCAGTACTTC.

This chain connects TRBV28 to TRBJ1-5; D not resolved. Germline-derived CDR1 and CDR2 are MDHEN and SYDVKM. This CDR3 is built from 13 residues. V gave up 2 bases and J gave up 6 bases, with 8 bases separating them. The chain's CDR3 is CASSLTRSQPQHF. CDR3 nucleotides: TGTGCCAGCAGTTTAACCCGTAGTCAGCCCCAGCATTTT.

The chain joins TRBV19 to TRBJ1-5, with 8 bases lining up with TRBD1. Germline CDR1 LNHDA, CDR2 SQIVND (reference sequence). V lost 10 bases, J lost 4 bases, and 3 bases stayed unmatched. The CDR3 is 12 amino acids. In DNA, the CDR3 is TGTGCCACCCGACAGGGGAATCAGCCCCAGCATTTT. Encoded protein: CATRQGNQPQHF.

The chain employs TRBV7-8 and TRBJ2-5; TRBD2 matches 13 bases. This CDR3 is 15 amino acids long. The trim removed 0 bases at V and 13 bases at J, leaving 8 bases unmatched. CDR1 and CDR2 from the germline V gene are SGHVS and FQNEAQ. The CDR3 bases are TGTGCCAGCAGCTTAGCGGGGACTAGCGGGGATTTAGGGTACTTC. Translating gives CASSLAGTSGDLGYF. Full variable domain (outside the CDR3, taken from reference TRBV7-8 and TRBJ2-5): GAGVSQSPRYKVAKRGQDVALRCDPISGHVSLFWYQQALGQGPEFLTYFQNEAQLDKSGLPSDRFFAERPEGSVSTLKIQRTQQEDSAVYLCASSLAGTSGDLGYFGPGTRLLVL.

V usage is TRBV27 and J usage is TRBJ1-4; 8 bases match TRBD1. This CDR3 has 19 residues. Trimming cost V 6 bases and J 4 bases; bases outside gene matches: 19. Germline V gives CDR1 MNHEY, CDR2 SMNVEV (reference sequence). The CDR3 here is CASRTTIGQGVLDNEKLFF. Written as DNA, the CDR3 is TGTGCCAGCAGAACCACAATCGGACAGGGAGTTCTGGATAATGAAAAACTGTTTTTT.

This clone showed up just a few times. V and J are TRBV27 and TRBJ1-1, with TRBD1 identical over 7 bases. Germline V gives CDR1 MNHEY, CDR2 SMNVEV (reference sequence). The CDR3 covers 15 residues. Trimming took 5 bases from V and 0 from J; bases not matched to a gene: 6. CDR3 in DNA: TGTGCCAGCAGTCGCCGACAGGGTCTGAACACTGAAGCTTTCTTT. Its protein product is CASSRRQGLNTEAFF.

V and J are TRBV28 and TRBJ1-5, with unresolved D. The CDR3 covers 10 residues. Germline V gene sequence: CDR1 MDHEN, CDR2 SYDVKM. Trimming took 5 bases from V and 10 from J, leaving 6 bases between them. CDR3 sequence: CASSQAPQHF. The CDR3 DNA follows: TGTGCCAGCAGTCAGGCTCCCCAGCATTTT.

The J gene is TRBJ1-4, the V gene TRBV11-2, with no clear D. V gave up 1 base and J gave up 0 bases, with 15 bases separating them. This CDR3 spans 18 amino acids. CDR1 is SGHAT and CDR2 is FQNNGV in the germline V gene. CDR3 DNA sequence: TGTGCCAGCAGCTTAGGGGAGGGATATACCCCAACTAATGAAAAACTGTTTTTT. Its protein is CASSLGEGYTPTNEKLFF.

This clone appeared a single time. The CDR3 region is CASSEAGRDEQYF. The CDR3, as DNA: TGTGCCAGCAGTGAAGCGGGGAGGGACGAGCAGTACTTC. This sequence joins TRBV6-5 and TRBJ2-7; 7 bases match TRBD2. Trimming cost V 5 bases and J 5 bases; bases outside gene matches: 6. The CDR3 has 13 residues. Germline values: CDR1 MNHEY, CDR2 SVGAGI.

The J gene is TRBJ2-1, the V gene TRBV5-1; 8 nucleotides match TRBD2. CDR1 and CDR2 from the germline V gene are SGHRS and YFSETQ. This CDR3 has 15 amino acids. Losses at the gene ends were 2 bases for V and 6 bases for J; bases not matched to a gene: 7. In nucleotides, the CDR3 is TGCGCCAGCAGCTTTGGGACTAGTGTGATCAATGAGCAGTTCTTC. This encodes CASSFGTSVINEQFF.

The chain couples TRBV15 to TRBJ1-5; no reliable D call. This CDR3 has 12 residues. With 4 bases removed from V and 8 bases from J, the gap between germline ends came to 9 bases. Germline V gene sequence: CDR1 LNHNV, CDR2 YYDKDF (reference sequence). The CDR3 DNA reads TGTGCCACCAGCAAGTCTAATAAGCCCCAGCATTTT. Residues: CATSKSNKPQHF.